A single sample is the source of the 23 T cell receptor beta chains below, sequenced in a study of blood T cell repertoires in COVID-19. Some clones are missing from TCRdb's copy, which holds only in-frame ones; the method was immunoSEQ multiplex PCR. Found here are 200,000 to 250,000 clones, roughly 82% of them singletons; the top ten hold approximately 13%. The sequenced material came from peripheral blood. The receptors shown here come from a human donor in a cohort sampled during active COVID-19.

This sequence joins TRBV5-5 and TRBJ2-5; tentatively, D is TRBD2 (6 bases). Trimming stripped 1 base from V and 4 bases from J, with 17 bases between. The CDR3 contains 16 residues. Germline V gene data show CDR1 as SGHKS and CDR2 as YYEKEE (reference sequence). The CDR3 sequence is CASSLRGISPGETQYF. The CDR3 nucleotides are TGTGCCAGCAGCTTGCGGGGGATCTCCCCGGGAGAGACCCAGTACTTC. Together with reference TRBV5-5 and TRBJ2-5, the CDR3 gives the full variable domain: DAGVTQSPTHLIKTRGQQVTLRCSPISGHKSVSWYQQVLGQGPQFIFQYYEKEERGRGNFPDRFSARQFPNYSSELNVNALLLGDSALYLCASSLRGISPGETQYFGPGTRLLVL.

The chain has TRBV19 and TRBJ1-5; TRBD1 matches at 10 bases. The length of the CDR3 is 14 residues. CDR1 is LNHDA and CDR2 is SQIVND in the germline V gene (reference sequence). V trimming: 5 bases; J trimming: 6 bases; junction bases outside the gene matches: 4. CDR3 residues: CASSSDRGFQPQHF. CDR3 nucleotide sequence: TGTGCCAGTAGTTCGGACAGGGGGTTTCAGCCCCAGCATTTT.

The chain couples TRBV9 to TRBJ2-3; 9 bases match TRBD1. The V gene's germline CDR1 is SGDLS and CDR2 YYNGEE. The CDR3 spans 15 residues. V gave up 2 bases and J gave up 6 bases; unmatched junction bases: 7. The CDR3 reads CASSVTGTGSDTQYF. The CDR3 DNA reads as TGTGCCAGCAGCGTCACCGGGACAGGGAGCGATACGCAGTATTTT.

The CDR3 protein is CASSLWGQGRYEQYF. DNA for the CDR3: TGTGCCAGCAGTTTATGGGGACAGGGGAGATACGAGCAGTACTTC. The chain uses TRBV28 and TRBJ2-7, with 10 bases lining up with TRBD1. CDR3 size: 15 residues. The V gene's germline CDR1 is MDHEN and CDR2 SYDVKM. V trimming: 0 bases; J trimming: 4 bases; junction bases outside the gene matches: 3.

The rearrangement uses TRBV7-8 and TRBJ2-1; 8 positions match TRBD2. V dropped 1 base and J dropped 10; count of bases not matched to a gene: 6. Germline loops: CDR1 SGHVS, CDR2 FQNEAQ. The CDR3 is made up of 14 amino acids. The CDR3 nucleotides are TGTGCCAGCAGCTTAGAACTAGCGGTTAGGGAGCAGTTCTTC. It is translated as CASSLELAVREQFF. Complete variable domain (other parts from reference TRBV7-8 and TRBJ2-1): GAGVSQSPRYKVAKRGQDVALRCDPISGHVSLFWYQQALGQGPEFLTYFQNEAQLDKSGLPSDRFFAERPEGSVSTLKIQRTQQEDSAVYLCASSLELAVREQFFGPGTRLTVL.

This clone came up a few times. The chain recombines TRBV3-1 (or the pseudogene TRBV3-2) with TRBJ2-3, with D hard to call. Deletions cut 6 bases from V and 2 bases from J, with 3 bases between. The CDR3 contains 11 residues. Per the germline V gene, CDR1 is LGHDT and CDR2 is YNNKEL (reference sequence). The CDR3 sequence is CASSLTDTQYF. The CDR3 DNA follows: TGTGCCAGCAGTCTCACAGATACGCAGTATTTT.

V and J are TRBV19 and TRBJ2-3; 7 positions agree with TRBD2. The CDR3 contains 16 residues. The junction had 6 bases not matched to a gene; V was cut back by 3 bases and J by 0 bases. CDR1 and CDR2 (germline): LNHDA, SQIVND (reference sequence). The CDR3: CASSIRPSGSTDTQYF. DNA for the CDR3: TGTGCCAGTAGTATTCGTCCTAGCGGAAGCACAGATACGCAGTATTTT.

This clone has only one observation. The chain carries TRBV4-1 and TRBJ1-2; 7 positions match TRBD1. This CDR3 has 16 residues. The V gene end was trimmed by 0 bases and the J gene end by 0 bases; junction bases not matched to a gene: 4. Germline CDR1 and CDR2: MGHRA and YSYEKL. The CDR3 nucleotides are TGCGCCAGCAGCCAAGACGGGACAGCTTCTAACTATGGCTACACCTTC. The encoded protein is CASSQDGTASNYGYTF.

The CDR3, as DNA: TGTGCCAGCCAGGGACTAAACTCCTACGAGCAGTACTTC. Translated, it gives CASQGLNSYEQYF. V and J are TRBV25-1 and TRBJ2-7; 7 bases agree with TRBD2. V dropped 8 bases and J dropped 0; count of bases not matched to a gene: 4. Germline CDR1 and CDR2: MGHDK and SYGVNS. The CDR3 runs to 13 residues.

The chain joins TRBV5-6 to TRBJ2-5, with 8 bases lining up with TRBD1. Germline CDR1 and CDR2: SGHDT and YYEEEE. The junction had 10 bases not matched to a gene; V was cut back by 5 bases and J by 4 bases. The CDR3 loop spans 15 amino acids. CDR3 coding DNA: TGTGCCAGCAGTTTTCAGGGGGCAGTCACAGAGACCCAGTACTTC. Its protein is CASSFQGAVTETQYF. Full variable domain (missing parts from reference TRBV5-6 and TRBJ2-5): DAGVTQSPTHLIKTRGQQVTLRCSPKSGHDTVSWYQQALGQGPQFIFQYYEEEERQRGNFPDRFSGHQFPNYSSELNVNALLLGDSALYLCASSFQGAVTETQYFGPGTRLLVL.

The V call is TRBV21-1, the J call TRBJ1-5; no DNA check was done on the table's D call, TRBD1. TRBV21-1 constitutes a pseudogene. The CDR3 runs to 16 residues. The CDR3 spells CASPPAQRQSNQPQHF. CDR3 nucleotides: TGTGCCAGCCCCCCGGCTCAAAGACAGAGCAATCAGCCCCAGCATTTT.

The count of this clone is one. The chain recombines TRBV4-1 with TRBJ2-7; the match to TRBD1 covers 8 bases. Trimming took 1 base from V and 4 from J; bases not matched to a gene: 9. The length of the CDR3 is 16 residues. Looked up from germline, CDR1 is MGHRA and CDR2 is YSYEKL. Here the CDR3 reads CASSQVEGTGTYEQYF. CDR3 bases: TGCGCCAGCAGCCAAGTAGAGGGGACAGGTACTTACGAGCAGTACTTC.

This sequence joins TRBV28 and TRBJ2-4, with 8 bases that match TRBD2. The V gene's germline CDR1 is MDHEN and CDR2 SYDVKM. The trim removed 5 bases at V and 0 bases at J, leaving 6 bases unmatched. This CDR3 contains 16 residues. The CDR3 coding sequence is TGTGCCAGCAGTCTCGGACTAGCACCAGCCAAAAACATTCAGTACTTC. Amino acid sequence: CASSLGLAPAKNIQYF. The full variable domain, with the rest looked up from reference TRBV28 and TRBJ2-4, is DVKVTQSSRYLVKRTGEKVFLECVQDMDHENMFWYRQDPGLGLRLIYFSYDVKMKEKGDIPEGYSVSREKKERFSLILESASTNQTSMYLCASSLGLAPAKNIQYFGAGTRLSVL.

The chain combines TRBV6-5 with TRBJ2-1; the match to TRBD2 covers 7 bases. With 4 bases clipped from V and 1 base from J, the junction kept 1 base outside the gene matches. The CDR3 contains 14 residues. Germline assignment: CDR1 MNHEY and CDR2 SVGAGI. CDR3 coding DNA: TGTGCCAGCAGTTCGGGGGGTTCCTACAATGAGCAGTTCTTC. This encodes CASSSGGSYNEQFF.

The rearrangement uses TRBV2 and TRBJ1-2; maybe TRBD1 (5 bases). CDR1 is SNHLY, CDR2 FYNNEI, per germline. The CDR3 spans 14 residues. Deletions cut 4 bases from V and 4 bases from J, with 13 bases between. The CDR3 DNA reads as TGTGCCAGCAGTGCCTCAGGGTTGTCCTATGGCTACACCTTC. It codes for CASSASGLSYGYTF.

The chain is built from TRBV7-8 and TRBJ2-4, with TRBD2 identical over 8 bases. This CDR3 is 20 amino acids long. Germline-derived CDR1 and CDR2 are SGHVS and FQNEAQ. Trimming cost V 5 bases and J 7 bases; bases outside gene matches: 25. The CDR3 sequence: CASSSLLGVQGAGVGNIQYF. CDR3 DNA: TGTGCCAGCAGCAGCCTCCTAGGGGTCCAGGGAGCGGGGGTGGGGAACATTCAGTACTTC.

The gene calls are TRBV6-5 and TRBJ1-4; D not certain. The germline V gene has CDR1 MNHEY and CDR2 SVGAGI. Trimming pared 0 bases from V and 7 bases from J, leaving 15 bases between. CDR3 length: 16 residues. The CDR3 sequence is CASSYSTPQVGEKLFF. Here the CDR3 DNA reads TGTGCCAGCAGTTACTCGACCCCTCAGGTCGGTGAAAAACTGTTTTTT.

The J gene is TRBJ2-1, the V gene TRBV3-1 (or the pseudogene TRBV3-2), with 7 bases identical to TRBD1. Germline values: CDR1 LGHDT, CDR2 YNNKEL (reference sequence). CDR3 length: 14 residues. V dropped 3 bases and J dropped 9; count of bases not matched to a gene: 8. CDR3 sequence: CASSQLYRGTEQFF. CDR3 sequence (DNA): TGTGCCAGCAGCCAGCTCTACAGGGGAACTGAGCAGTTCTTC.

The J gene is TRBJ1-4, the V gene TRBV3-1 (or the pseudogene TRBV3-2), with D perhaps TRBD1 (5 bases). Germline V CDR1 and CDR2: LGHDT, YNNKEL (reference sequence). This CDR3 contains 16 residues. Trimming removed 1 base from V and 5 bases from J, with 14 bases in between. This CDR3 is CASSQVWQGKNEKLFF. In DNA form, the CDR3 reads TGTGCCAGCAGCCAAGTCTGGCAGGGAAAGAATGAAAAACTGTTTTTT.

This clone was observed many times. The chain employs TRBV4-2 and TRBJ2-5, with TRBD1 matching over 11 bases. CDR3 length equals 15 residues. CDR1 and CDR2 (germline): LGHNA, YNFKEQ. The V and J ends lost 1 base and 3 bases, in that order; junction bases with no gene match: 1. The CDR3 is CASSQGDRGKETQYF. CDR3 in DNA: TGTGCCAGCAGCCAAGGGGACAGGGGGAAAGAGACCCAGTACTTC.

The chain links TRBV28 to TRBJ2-7, with 7 bases lining up with TRBD2. V gave up 4 bases and J gave up 4 bases; unmatched junction bases: 10. Germline values: CDR1 MDHEN, CDR2 SYDVKM. The CDR3 is made up of 15 amino acids. Here the CDR3 DNA reads TGTGCCAGCAGTTCTCCCGGGAGGATTTTATACGAGCAGTACTTC. This translates into CASSSPGRILYEQYF.

This chain joins TRBV2 and TRBJ2-3; 8 nucleotides agree with TRBD1. V was pared by 6 bases and J by 3 bases, with 8 bases of the junction left unmatched. Germline lookup yields CDR1 SNHLY and CDR2 FYNNEI. The CDR3 loop spans 15 amino acids. CDR3 sequence reads: CASRETGALTDTQYF. For the CDR3, the DNA is TGTGCCAGCAGGGAGACAGGGGCTCTGACAGATACGCAGTATTTT.

This sequence joins TRBV3-1 (or the pseudogene TRBV3-2) and TRBJ2-5; TRBD2 agrees at 10 bases. CDR3 length: 15 residues. Germline lookup yields CDR1 LGHDT and CDR2 YNNKEL (reference sequence). V shed 3 bases and J 5 bases; nucleotides not matched to a gene: 6. The CDR3 sequence: CASSHLAGAGETQYF. CDR3 sequence (DNA): TGTGCCAGCAGCCACCTAGCGGGAGCGGGGGAGACCCAGTACTTC.